This entry concerns a single TCR beta chain. The table came from immunoSEQ multiplex PCR; TCRdb's copy has only in-frame clones and leaves some out. The sample contains 150,000 to 200,000 clones, 75% to 90% of which appear only once. CDR1 and CDR2 (germline): SQVTM, ANQGSEA. V was pared by 8 bases and J by 7 bases, with 19 bases between. There are 13 residues in the CDR3. This entry comes from a study of blood T cell repertoires in COVID-19. Study information: Acute-phase and convalescent COVID-19 samples originated in the United States, Italy and Spain. From T cells, B-cell-depleted T cells, or PBMCs came the material, which was cDNA or gDNA.

A Seattle source enrolled patients during active infection and followed them longitudinally. This TCR was recovered from a woman between 65 and 79 years old with COVID-19, enrolled during active disease. Sequenced: peripheral blood. The V and J genes are TRBV29-1 and TRBJ2-3, with a weak D call TRBD2 (8 bases). CDR3 amino acids: CSLRGGDRYTQYF. DNA of the CDR3: TGCAGCCTACGGGGGGGGGACAGATATACGCAGTATTTT.